This record looks at one TCR beta chain sequence and its context. The data stem from a study of blood T cell repertoires in COVID-19. Data came from immunoSEQ multiplex PCR; TCRdb stores just in-frame clones and leaves some out. Of about 100,000 clones listed, 75% to 90% were seen once; the top ten hold 1.5% to 2%. The sample consisted of peripheral blood. The TCR comes from a woman aged 65 to 85 with active or convalescent COVID-19.

For the CDR3, the DNA is TGTGCCAGCACCCCGGAGAGCGGCGCTGAAGCTTTCTTT. Its protein product is CASTPESGAEAFF. The chain couples TRBV12-3 or TRBV12-4 to TRBJ1-1, with D hard to call. The CDR3 is 13 residues long. V gave up 7 bases and J gave up 6 bases, with 15 bases separating them.